A selection of T cell receptor beta chains follows, all from one sample in a study of blood T cell repertoires in COVID-19. Here immunoSEQ multiplex PCR was the method, and the copy in TCRdb shows in-frame clones only, minus some. The table records 120,000 to 150,000 clones, approximately 86% of them present only once. The specimen was peripheral blood. The receptor source for this set is a woman aged 55-70 years with acute or convalescent COVID-19. Both conserved end residues are part of each CDR3. The order of the fields is V gene, D gene, clone size, J gene, CDR3 DNA, CDR3 protein. D genes are given only for firm matches. Some rows have no size entry. The others give once, few or many, or a class for an expanded clone.

>TRBV5-4|TRBD1|NA|TRBJ1-2
TGTGCCAGCAGCTTTAAGGGACAGGGGAACTATGGCTACACCTTC
CASSFKGQGNYGYTF
>TRBV11-3|TRBD1|NA|TRBJ2-5
TGTGCCAGCAGCTCACGGACAGGAGGAGAGACCCAGTACTTC
CASSSRTGGETQYF
>TRBV2|TRBD1|NA|TRBJ1-2
TGTGCCAGCAGTGAAGAGGGACAGGGGGTGTATGGCTACACCTTC
CASSEEGQGVYGYTF
>TRBV28|TRBD1|NA|TRBJ2-7
TGTGCCAGCAGTTTGATCCCCATATACAGGGGTTCCGAGCAGTACTTC
CASSLIPIYRGSEQYF
>TRBV7-2|NA|NA|TRBJ1-3
TGTGCCAGCAGCTCCCGGGGCGGGGTGGGACGCGGAAACACCATATATTTT
CASSSRGGVGRGNTIYF
>TRBV6-2/TRBV6-3|NA|NA|TRBJ1-2
TGTGCCAGCAGTTACCCGCCAGGGCGGAGTTATGGCTACACCTTC
CASSYPPGRSYGYTF
>TRBV21-1|NA|NA|TRBJ2-7
TGTGCCAGCAGTGCACTAAACCGGGACAGGTCGAACGAGCAGTACTTC
CASSALNRDRSNEQYF
>TRBV12-1|NA|few|TRBJ1-6
TGTGCCAGCAGCCTGCCCCCCCCATCGGGAAATTCACCCCTCCACTTT
CASSLPPPSGNSPLHF
>TRBV9|NA|NA|TRBJ2-3
TGTGCCAGCAGCGTAACGGGTACGCAGTATTTT
CASSVTGTQYF
>TRBV28|TRBD1|NA|TRBJ1-5
TGTGCCAGCGGCTCCCTGGGACAGCTCTTTAGCAATCAGCCCCAGCATTTT
CASGSLGQLFSNQPQHF
>TRBV28|TRBD1|NA|TRBJ2-4
TGTGCCAGCAGTACAGACAGGGGTTTCATTCAGTACTTC
CASSTDRGFIQYF
>TRBV10-3|TRBD1|NA|TRBJ2-3
TGTGCCATCAGTGGATCGACAGGGTTGTTGCTGAATACGCAGTATTTT
CAISGSTGLLLNTQYF
>TRBV6-5|TRBD2|NA|TRBJ2-3
TGTGCCAGCAGCTCCCCGGGACTAGCCACAGATACGCAGTATTTT
CASSSPGLATDTQYF
>TRBV28|TRBD1|NA|TRBJ1-1
TGTGCCAGCAGTTTCGGACAGGGAAACACTGAAGCTTTCTTT
CASSFGQGNTEAFF
>TRBV30|NA|NA|TRBJ2-7
TGTGCCTTAGGGAGAACCGAGCAGTACTTC
CALGRTEQYF
>TRBV28|NA|few|TRBJ1-3
TGTGCCAGCAGTTTATGGGCCGGGAACTCTGGAAACACCATATATTTT
CASSLWAGNSGNTIYF
>TRBV5-1|TRBD1|NA|TRBJ2-2
TGCGCCAGCAGCTCCGGACAGGGTTACACCGGGGAGCTGTTTTTT
CASSSGQGYTGELFF
>TRBV19|NA|few|TRBJ1-5
TGTGCCAGTAGTATTATCACAGATCAGCCCCAGCATTTT
CASSIITDQPQHF
>TRBV12-3/TRBV12-4|NA|NA|TRBJ2-1
TGTGCCAGCAGCGGTAGCTCCTACAATGAGCAGTTCTTC
CASSGSSYNEQFF
>TRBV2|TRBD1|NA|TRBJ1-6
TGTGCCAGCAGTGTGCAGGGGGTTAATTCACCCCTCCACTTT
CASSVQGVNSPLHF
>TRBV30|TRBD1|NA|TRBJ2-1
TGTGCCTGGAGTGTATTAGGGACAGGTTCGATCGATGAGCAGTTCTTC
CAWSVLGTGSIDEQFF
>TRBV19|TRBD1|NA|TRBJ1-2
TGTGCCAGCAGTCAAGACAGGGATAAGTACACCTTC
CASSQDRDKYTF
>TRBV4-1|TRBD1|few|TRBJ1-5
TGCGCCAGCAGTAGTGTTGGGTCCACAGGGGGCTACAATCAGCCCCAGCATTTT
CASSSVGSTGGYNQPQHF
>TRBV19|NA|NA|TRBJ1-5
TGTGCCAGTAGGTATAGTCGTAGCAATCAGCCCCAGCATTTT
CASRYSRSNQPQHF
>TRBV4-3|NA|NA|TRBJ1-2
TGCGCCAGCAGCCTTTCTTTCGGGGGTAGCGGTGGCTACACCTTC
CASSLSFGGSGGYTF
>TRBV6-5|NA|NA|TRBJ1-5
TGTGCCAGCAGTTACCCCAGACAGCCCCAGCATTTT
CASSYPRQPQHF
>TRBV5-6|TRBD1|NA|TRBJ2-2
TGTGCCAGCAGCTTGTCCGGACAGGGGGCCACCGGGGAGCTGTTTTTT
CASSLSGQGATGELFF
>TRBV10-3|TRBD1|NA|TRBJ2-2
TGTGCCATTAGGACGGGACAGCTGAACACCGGGGAGCTGTTTTTT
CAIRTGQLNTGELFF
>TRBV7-2|NA|NA|TRBJ1-1
TGTGCCAGCAGCTTAGGATGGCGGCATCGGGGAGCTTTCTTT
CASSLGWRHRGAFF
>TRBV5-1|TRBD1|once|TRBJ1-1
TGCGCCAGCAGCAGATGGACAGGCTCGACCACTGAAGCTTTCTTT
CASSRWTGSTTEAFF
>TRBV7-8|NA|NA|TRBJ2-7
TGTGCCAGCAGCTTGCAGACTAGGGGCGACGAGCAGTACTTC
CASSLQTRGDEQYF
>TRBV6-5|TRBD2|NA|TRBJ2-7
TGTGCCAGCAGGGGCGGAGTAGCGGGGGGCAACGAGCAGTACTTC
CASRGGVAGGNEQYF
>TRBV21-1|NA|NA|TRBJ1-1
TGTGCCAGCAGCAAAAGGGGGCCTCCCCAGGGGGTGAACACTGAAGCTTTCTTT
CASSKRGPPQGVNTEAFF
>TRBV28|NA|NA|TRBJ1-2
TGTGCCATCGCGACAGGATATGGCTACACCTTC
CAIATGYGYTF
>TRBV24-1|NA|NA|TRBJ2-1
TGTGCCACCAGTGACCACTCCCGGGGGACGGATGAGCAGTTCTTC
CATSDHSRGTDEQFF
>TRBV24-1|TRBD1|NA|TRBJ1-1
TGTGCCACCAGTGATCCAGGACAGGGGCGCACTGAAGCTTTCTTT
CATSDPGQGRTEAFF